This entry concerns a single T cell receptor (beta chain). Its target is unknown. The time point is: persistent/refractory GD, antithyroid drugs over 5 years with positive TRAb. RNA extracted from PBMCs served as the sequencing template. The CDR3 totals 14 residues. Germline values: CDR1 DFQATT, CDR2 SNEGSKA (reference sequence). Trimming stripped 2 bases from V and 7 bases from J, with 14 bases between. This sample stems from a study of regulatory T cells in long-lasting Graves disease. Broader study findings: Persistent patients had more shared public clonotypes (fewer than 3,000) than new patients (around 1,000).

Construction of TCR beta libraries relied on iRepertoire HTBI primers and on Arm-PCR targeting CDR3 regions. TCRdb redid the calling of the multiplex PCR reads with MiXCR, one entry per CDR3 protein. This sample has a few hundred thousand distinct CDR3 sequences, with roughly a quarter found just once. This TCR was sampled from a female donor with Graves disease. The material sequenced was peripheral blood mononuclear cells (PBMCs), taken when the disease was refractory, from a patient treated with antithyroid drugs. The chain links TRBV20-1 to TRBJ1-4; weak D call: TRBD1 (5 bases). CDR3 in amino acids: CSARPDSIGEKLFF. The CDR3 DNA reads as TGCAGTGCTAGACCCGACAGTATCGGTGAAAAACTGTTTTTT.